The text below deals with one T cell receptor beta chain. Its antigen is currently unknown. The data are from a study of beta chain features in type 1 diabetes. Study-wide results and limits: All four CD4+ subsets of Type 1 diabetes patients contained TCRB CDR3s that were moderately but significantly shorter. Whether TCRB rearrangement is influenced by HLA type was left unresolved in this analysis.

Expressed TCRB transcripts were sequenced because the isolated RNA had all been reverse transcribed beforehand. The method was immunoSEQ multiplex PCR; TCRdb's version includes in-frame clones alone and lacks a portion of them. The sample lists about 140,000 clones; 8% to 13% were seen once. The sequenced material came from naive CD4+ T cells from blood. The sequence came from a man between 18 and 29 years old in good health.

CDR3 in amino acids: CASTHGGATGELFF. For the CDR3, the DNA is TGTGCCAGCACCCACGGGGGGGCGACCGGGGAGCTGTTTTTT. The genes are TRBV28 and TRBJ2-2; 8 nucleotides line up with TRBD2. The J segment lost 5 bases and the V segment lost 7 bases, leaving 6 bases of the junction unmatched. This CDR3 contains 14 residues. Germline values: CDR1 MDHEN, CDR2 SYDVKM.